This T cell receptor (beta chain) was documented in a study of siplizumab effects on memory and regulatory T cells. About 10^5 TCR templates were assayed per sample. Only in-frame clones appear in the TCRdb table, and some are missing; sequencing was by immunoSEQ multiplex PCR. The sample lists some 100,000 clones, roughly 93% occurring once. A word on this clone: Antigen unknown.

Germline assignment: CDR1 SGHNT and CDR2 YENEEA. Between the trimmed V and J ends, which lost 5 bases and 4 bases, there was a span of 9 bases. The CDR3 length is 13 residues. Study observations and caveats: Whether proliferating Tregs in siplizumab cultures suppress was not functionally confirmed.

The genes are TRBV11-3 and TRBJ2-1, with D tentatively TRBD1 (6 bases). The specimen sequenced was CD8+ T cells sorted from blood. The clonotype comes from a human donor in good health. The CDR3 bases are TGTGCCAGCAGCCACAGGGAGTACAATGAGCAGTTCTTC. It codes for CASSHREYNEQFF.